The rows below give T cell receptor beta chains drawn from one sample of a study of T cells expressing NK-cell markers. TCRdb re-called the 5' RACE reads and gives one entry per CDR3 protein, without DNA. The ten top clones account for approximately 11%, within a sample of about 400,000 distinct CDR3 sequences. Material for sequencing was blood T cells: a sorted CD56 or NKG2C T cell subset, CD4+ or CD8+ T cells, or bulk PBMC T cells (not recorded which). The receptors come from a woman in her 50s in good health. CDR3s include the opening cysteine and the closing phenylalanine or tryptophan.

v_call	j_call	cdr3_aa
TRBV6-1	TRBJ1-6	CASSEERIPLGSPLHF
TRBV19	TRBJ1-2	CASSSEYGYTF
TRBV27	TRBJ1-4	CASSSGGRVSQKLFF
TRBV20-1	TRBJ2-5	CSAFPLGRETQYF
TRBV6-2/TRBV6-3	TRBJ2-1	CASSLLGGSTNEQFF
TRBV4-1	TRBJ2-1	CASSQLAGVGRPNEQFF
TRBV11-3	TRBJ2-7	CASSQTRGYEQYF
TRBV29-1	TRBJ2-4	CSPPTVLRWAKNIQYF
TRBV7-9	TRBJ2-1	CASLFPLAGSYNEQFF
TRBV10-1	TRBJ1-1	CASSERRATEAFF
TRBV5-5	TRBJ2-1	CASSGGGGGASSYNEQFF
TRBV6-6	TRBJ2-1	CASSYSGVSKSNEQFF
TRBV20-1	TRBJ2-1	CSARDVRGADEQFF
TRBV12-3/TRBV12-4	TRBJ2-1	CASHKGRELDEQFF
TRBV14	TRBJ2-7	CASSPGLPAYEQYF
TRBV7-7	TRBJ2-3	CASSYEGGDTQYF
TRBV28	TRBJ2-7	CASSQRQGRYF
TRBV9	TRBJ2-3	CASSVVAGQSTDTQYF
TRBV5-1	TRBJ2-7	CASSLLAGGQSYEQYF
TRBV9	TRBJ1-4	CASSPGGQAGEKLFF
TRBV6-5	TRBJ2-3	CASSYGVTTDTQYF
TRBV28	TRBJ2-7	CASTTGRYEQYF
TRBV7-2	TRBJ2-2	CASSLKGSRNTGELFF
TRBV20-1	TRBJ2-1	CSAPIRETSSYNEQFF
TRBV7-8	TRBJ2-3	CASSLLVLAGGPVGTDTQYF
TRBV12-3/TRBV12-4	TRBJ2-1	CASSLWGGSKNEQFF
TRBV14	TRBJ2-3	CASSPTLRAGVEYF
TRBV5-1	TRBJ2-2	CASSPLAGRTGELFF
TRBV12-3/TRBV12-4	TRBJ2-3	CASIRGSGDTQYF
TRBV6-1	TRBJ2-3	CASSGRLAGGTDTQYF
TRBV7-2	TRBJ2-1	CASSREMGAPNNEQFF
TRBV7-6	TRBJ2-1	CASSLNVLTSGRSNEQFF
TRBV5-6	TRBJ2-2	CASSLPLAKELFF
TRBV12-3/TRBV12-4	TRBJ2-7	CASSFLAGSSYEQYF
TRBV11-3	TRBJ1-5	CASSRDASQPQHF
TRBV6-6	TRBJ2-3	CASSYSTSGRVDTQYF
TRBV15	TRBJ2-3	CATSSRVPDTQYF
TRBV12-3/TRBV12-4	TRBJ2-1	CASSRANAGNEQFF
TRBV7-6	TRBJ2-5	CASSLGRHQETQYF
TRBV27	TRBJ2-7	CASSLREGDEQYF
TRBV20-1	TRBJ2-1	CSARRLELGYWFF
TRBV5-1	TRBJ2-6	CASSLWGDSSGANVLTF
TRBV21-1	TRBJ2-3	CASSKGTRSGTDTQYF
TRBV20-1	TRBJ2-5	CSADKTPAETQYF
TRBV29-1	TRBJ2-7	CSVEGLAGVEQYF
TRBV10-3	TRBJ2-5	CATLPDGSIEETQYF
TRBV29-1	TRBJ2-1	CSVDTRPGEQFF
TRBV29-1	TRBJ2-1	CSGRLAGDREQFF
TRBV6-1	TRBJ2-3	CASSRGNLADTQYF
TRBV29-1	TRBJ2-1	CSVGGRVGNYNEQFF